The 9 T cell receptor beta chains presented below share a single source sample, sequenced in a study of T cells expressing NK-cell markers. With the 5' RACE reads reprocessed, TCRdb shows one record per CDR3 protein and no DNA. In all, the sample yields 450,000 to 600,000 distinct CDR3 sequences. The material sequenced was blood T cells: a sorted CD56 or NKG2C T cell subset, CD4+ or CD8+ T cells, or bulk PBMC T cells (not recorded which). The receptors shown here come from a man between 18 and 29 years old in good health.

The chain carries TRBV5-1 and TRBJ2-5; TCRdb picks TRBD1, but there is no DNA to check that call. This CDR3 region has 16 residues. Germline values: CDR1 SGHRS, CDR2 YFSETQ. CDR3 region: CASSTQGQGASETQYF.

The rearrangement links TRBV20-1 to TRBJ1-1. Looked up from germline, CDR1 is DFQATT and CDR2 is SNEGSKA (reference sequence). The CDR3 consists of 16 residues. CDR3 in amino acids: CSARDRGRSTYTEAFF.

J is TRBJ1-5 and V is TRBV7-8; as DNA is missing, the TRBD1 call by TCRdb cannot be tested. Per the germline V gene, CDR1 is SGHVS and CDR2 is FQNEAQ. CDR3 size: 15 residues. CDR3 protein: CASSSWTGANQPQHF. The full variable domain, completed using reference TRBV7-8 and TRBJ1-5, is GAGVSQSPRYKVAKRGQDVALRCDPISGHVSLFWYQQALGQGPEFLTYFQNEAQLDKSGLPSDRFFAERPEGSVSTLKIQRTQQEDSAVYLCASSSWTGANQPQHFGDGTRLSIL.

CDR3 amino acids: CASSRFSNEQFF. The chain links TRBV14 to TRBJ2-1. The germline V gene has CDR1 SGHDN and CDR2 FVKESK. This CDR3 has 12 amino acids.

The chain employs TRBV4-1 and TRBJ1-2; TCRdb reports TRBD1, a call that lacks DNA to check it against. CDR1 MGHRA and CDR2 YSYEKL come from the germline V gene. The CDR3 has 14 residues. This chain's CDR3 is CASSQPRGDYGYTF.

The chain recombines TRBV5-1 with TRBJ2-2; TCRdb selects TRBD1, and the lack of DNA leaves this call unchecked. This CDR3 is 15 amino acids long. Looked up from germline, CDR1 is SGHRS and CDR2 is YFSETQ. Here the CDR3 reads CASSLMTGSTGELFF.

The chain recombines TRBV10-2 with TRBJ1-5. The CDR3 sequence is 13 residues long. CDR1 WSHSY and CDR2 SAAADI come from the germline V gene. CDR3 residues: CASSKYGNQPQHF.

The rearrangement joins TRBV6-6 to TRBJ2-1; TCRdb proposes TRBD2, but this gene call is untestable without DNA. This CDR3 is built from 12 residues. Germline assignment: CDR1 MNHNY and CDR2 SVGAGI (reference sequence). This CDR3 reads CAVLAYGNEQFF.

The V call is TRBV3-1, the J call TRBJ2-3. The CDR3 is made up of 15 amino acids. Germline V gene lookup returns CDR1 LGHDT and CDR2 YNNKEL (reference sequence). CDR3 sequence: CASSQVGAGTDTQYF.